Listed below are T cell receptor beta chains from one sample, sequenced in a study of somatic mutations in cytotoxic T cells in rheumatoid arthritis. The assay was immunoSEQ multiplex PCR, and TCRdb's table has in-frame clones only and misses some. The sample holds 6,700 or so clones, roughly 70% seen once. Material for sequencing was CD8+ T cells sorted from blood. The source of these receptors is a man aged 40-55 years in good health. CDR3s include the opening cysteine and the closing phenylalanine or tryptophan. A D gene is named only where the DNA matches it firmly. The size field is filled for only some rows; it gives once, few, many or a size class.

-	TRBV4-2	11	TRBJ2-5	-	TGTGCCAGCAGCCAAGAAGAGACCCAGTACTTC	CASSQEETQYF
-	TRBV7-9	12	TRBJ1-5	-	TGTGCCAGCAGCTTTGGGAATCAGCCCCAGCATTTT	CASSFGNQPQHF
-	TRBV13	17	TRBJ1-4	-	TGTGCCAGCAGCCTCTCGACAGAGTATGCAACTAATGAAAAACTGTTTTTT	CASSLSTEYATNEKLFF
-	TRBV9	15	TRBJ1-1	-	TGTGCCAGCAGCGTAGAGGCAGGAAAATTCACTGAAGCTTTCTTT	CASSVEAGKFTEAFF
-	TRBV11-2	14	TRBJ2-1	-	TGTGCCAGCAGCTCTATGCTGAGTTACAATGAGCAGTTCTTC	CASSSMLSYNEQFF
-	TRBV15	16	TRBJ2-3	TRBD1	TGTGCCACCAGCAGACAACCGGGACAGGGTAGCGATACGCAGTATTTT	CATSRQPGQGSDTQYF
-	TRBV4-1	17	TRBJ2-2	TRBD2	TGCGCCAGCAGCCAGGACCCGGGACTAGCGTCGGTCGGGGAGCTGTTTTTT	CASSQDPGLASVGELFF
-	TRBV6-1	15	TRBJ2-2	TRBD1	TGTGCCAGCAGTGGGGGACAGGGGGCCGTCGGGGAGCTGTTTTTT	CASSGGQGAVGELFF
-	TRBV29-1	14	TRBJ1-1	TRBD1	TGCAGCGTCGGGGACAGGGGGTCGGGGGCTGAAGCTTTCTTT	CSVGDRGSGAEAFF
-	TRBV27	16	TRBJ1-5	-	TGTGCCAGCAGTTTGGTGGGGGGGAGTCCCAATCAGCCCCAGCATTTT	CASSLVGGSPNQPQHF
-	TRBV19	14	TRBJ1-4	-	TGTGCCAGTAGTATGGCGGCAACTAATGAAAAACTGTTTTTT	CASSMAATNEKLFF
-	TRBV27	16	TRBJ2-7	-	TGTGCCAGCAGTTTAAGGTCGAGGGTTAGCTCCTACGAGCAGTACTTC	CASSLRSRVSSYEQYF
-	TRBV11-2	15	TRBJ1-5	-	TGTGCCAGCAGCCGGGACTACTATAGCAATCAGCCCCAGCATTTT	CASSRDYYSNQPQHF
-	TRBV6-5	15	TRBJ1-3	TRBD1	TGTGCCAGCAGAAAAACCCGGACAGGTGGAAACACCATATATTTT	CASRKTRTGGNTIYF
-	TRBV27	15	TRBJ2-3	-	TGTGCCAGCAGTTTTAAGGGACCTGGCACAGATACGCAGTATTTT	CASSFKGPGTDTQYF
-	TRBV5-5	16	TRBJ1-6	-	TGTGCCAGCAGGGGGGCGGTAGACGCGTATAATTCACCCCTCCACTTT	CASRGAVDAYNSPLHF
few	TRBV18	13	TRBJ1-5	-	TGTGCCAGCTCACCGGGGATGGCTCAGCCCCAGCATTTT	CASSPGMAQPQHF
-	TRBV4-3	12	TRBJ1-1	-	TGCGCCAGCAGCTCGACATCGGACGGAGCTTTCTTT	CASSSTSDGAFF
few	TRBV28	13	TRBJ1-5	-	TGTGCCAGCAGGTATGCGGCCGGACAGCCCCAGCATTTT	CASRYAAGQPQHF
-	TRBV29-1	11	TRBJ2-4	TRBD1	TGCAGCGGCGGGACAGGCGACATTCAGTACTTC	CSGGTGDIQYF
-	TRBV6-5	14	TRBJ1-5	-	TGTGCCAGCAGCCCGGACAGTAGCAATCAGCCCCAGCATTTT	CASSPDSSNQPQHF
-	TRBV11-2	12	TRBJ2-5	-	TGTGCCAGCAGCTCGTACAGAGAGACCCAGTACTTC	CASSSYRETQYF
few	TRBV5-1	19	TRBJ2-1	TRBD2	TGCGCCAGCAGCTCTACGACGATACTAGCGGGAGGGTTTGACAATGAGCAGTTCTTC	CASSSTTILAGGFDNEQFF
-	TRBV7-9	17	TRBJ2-3	-	TGTGCCAGCAGCGATATGCAGGGTATGTGGGGCACAGATACGCAGTATTTT	CASSDMQGMWGTDTQYF
-	TRBV28	15	TRBJ2-7	-	TGTGCCAGCAGTTTAGACACGGATCTAGGCTACGAGCAGTACTTC	CASSLDTDLGYEQYF
-	TRBV2	20	TRBJ2-3	TRBD2	TGTGCCAGCAGTGAACTCGGACCGGGACTAGCGGGAGTCAGCACAGATACGCAGTATTTT	CASSELGPGLAGVSTDTQYF
few	TRBV19	15	TRBJ2-1	-	TGTGCCAGTAGTATAGGCCCTCTTGAACACAATGAGCAGTTCTTC	CASSIGPLEHNEQFF
-	TRBV7-9	17	TRBJ2-7	TRBD2	TGTGCCAGCAGCCGACGCAGCGGGAGGCACCTAGGTTACGAGCAGTACTTC	CASSRRSGRHLGYEQYF
few	TRBV2	17	TRBJ1-1	TRBD1	TGTGCCAGCAGTGAGGGACAGGCCGCCGGAACTGGGGGTGAAGCTTTCTTT	CASSEGQAAGTGGEAFF
-	TRBV13	14	TRBJ1-1	TRBD1	TGTGCCAGCCGGACAGGGGGCGCGAACACTGAAGCTTTCTTT	CASRTGGANTEAFF
-	TRBV15	16	TRBJ1-5	-	TGTGCCACCAGCAGAGATTCCCTGGGGGGGAACCAGCCCCAGCATTTT	CATSRDSLGGNQPQHF
-	TRBV28	13	TRBJ1-2	TRBD1	TGTGCCAGCAGTTTGACTATTGGGACAGGTTACACCTTC	CASSLTIGTGYTF
-	TRBV5-1	12	TRBJ2-5	-	TGCGCCAGCAGCCCCTTTCAGGAGACCCAGTACTTC	CASSPFQETQYF
-	TRBV29-1	15	TRBJ1-1	-	TGCAGCGTTGAAGGAGAGGGGTGGATGAACACTGAAGCTTTCTTT	CSVEGEGWMNTEAFF